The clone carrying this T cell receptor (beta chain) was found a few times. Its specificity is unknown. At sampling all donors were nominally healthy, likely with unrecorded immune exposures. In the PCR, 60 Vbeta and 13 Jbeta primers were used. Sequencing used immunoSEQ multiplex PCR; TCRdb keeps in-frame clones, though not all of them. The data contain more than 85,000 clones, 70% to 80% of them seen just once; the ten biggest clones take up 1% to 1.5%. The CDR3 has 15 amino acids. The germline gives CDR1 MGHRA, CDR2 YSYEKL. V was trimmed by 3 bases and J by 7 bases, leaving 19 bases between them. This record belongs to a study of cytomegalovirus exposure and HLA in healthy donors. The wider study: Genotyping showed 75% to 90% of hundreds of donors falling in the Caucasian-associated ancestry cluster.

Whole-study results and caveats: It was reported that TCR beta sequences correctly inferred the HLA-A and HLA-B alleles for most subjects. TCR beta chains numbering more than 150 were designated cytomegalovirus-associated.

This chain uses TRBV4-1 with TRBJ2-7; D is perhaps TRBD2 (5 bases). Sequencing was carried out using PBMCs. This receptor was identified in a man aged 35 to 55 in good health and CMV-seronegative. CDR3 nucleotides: TGCGCCAGCAGCCAGGTTCAGTTAGGGCCGGGGGAGCAGTACTTC. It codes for CASSQVQLGPGEQYF.